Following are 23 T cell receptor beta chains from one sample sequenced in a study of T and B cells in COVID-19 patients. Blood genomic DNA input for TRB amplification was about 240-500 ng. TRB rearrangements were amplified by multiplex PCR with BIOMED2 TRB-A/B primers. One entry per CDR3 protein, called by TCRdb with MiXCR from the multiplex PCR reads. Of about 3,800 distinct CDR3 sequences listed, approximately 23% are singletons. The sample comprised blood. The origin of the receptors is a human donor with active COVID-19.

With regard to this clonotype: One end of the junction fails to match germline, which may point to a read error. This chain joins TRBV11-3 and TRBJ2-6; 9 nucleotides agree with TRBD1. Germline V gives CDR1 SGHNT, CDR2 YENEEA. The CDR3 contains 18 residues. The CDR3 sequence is CASSGPGQGFSGANVLAF. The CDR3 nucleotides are TGTGCCAGCAGCGGGCCGGGACAGGGCTTCTCTGGGGCCAACGTCCTGGCTTTC.

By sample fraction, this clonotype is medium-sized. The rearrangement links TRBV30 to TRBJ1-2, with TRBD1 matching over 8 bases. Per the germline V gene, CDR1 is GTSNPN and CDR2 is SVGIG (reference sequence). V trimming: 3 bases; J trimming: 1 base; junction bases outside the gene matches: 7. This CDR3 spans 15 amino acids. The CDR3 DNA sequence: TGTGCCTGGAGCTTACGGACAGGGCTTAACTATGGCTACACCTTC. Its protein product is CAWSLRTGLNYGYTF.

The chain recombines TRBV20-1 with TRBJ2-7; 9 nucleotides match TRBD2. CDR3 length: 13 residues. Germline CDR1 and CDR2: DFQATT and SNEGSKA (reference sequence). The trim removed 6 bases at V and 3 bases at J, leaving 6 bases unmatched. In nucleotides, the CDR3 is TGCAGTGCAGCTGCGGGGGGGGTCTACGAGCAGTACTTC. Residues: CSAAAGGVYEQYF.

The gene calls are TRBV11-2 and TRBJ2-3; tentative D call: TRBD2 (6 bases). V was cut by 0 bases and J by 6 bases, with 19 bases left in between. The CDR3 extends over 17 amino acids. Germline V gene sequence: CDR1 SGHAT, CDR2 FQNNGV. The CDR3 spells CASSLERGRGKSDTQYF. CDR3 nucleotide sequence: TGTGCCAGCAGCTTAGAAAGGGGCCGGGGGAAATCGGATACGCAGTATTTT.

The DNA for the CDR3 is TGTGTTAGTAGTATAAGACAGGGTGTGAATCAGCCCCAGCATTTT. Translating it yields CVSSIRQGVNQPQHF. The chain employs TRBV19 and TRBJ1-5, with 7 bases aligning to TRBD1. The CDR3 is made up of 15 amino acids. Germline-derived CDR1 and CDR2 are LNHDA and SQIVND (reference sequence).

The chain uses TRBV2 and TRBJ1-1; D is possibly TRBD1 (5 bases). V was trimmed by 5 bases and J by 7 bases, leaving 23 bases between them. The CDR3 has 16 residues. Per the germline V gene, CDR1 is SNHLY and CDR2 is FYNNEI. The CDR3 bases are TGTGCCAGCAGTCCTGTCAGACAGTTTGTAGGTGGTGAAGCTTTCTTT. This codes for CASSPVRQFVGGEAFF.

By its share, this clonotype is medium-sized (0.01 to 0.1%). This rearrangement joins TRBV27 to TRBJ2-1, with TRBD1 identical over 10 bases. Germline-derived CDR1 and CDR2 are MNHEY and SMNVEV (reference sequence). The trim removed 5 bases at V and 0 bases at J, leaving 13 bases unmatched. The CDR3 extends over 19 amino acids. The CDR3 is CASSRPGQGFRSSYNEQFF. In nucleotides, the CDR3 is TGTGCCAGCAGTCGTCCGGGACAGGGGTTCCGAAGCTCCTACAATGAGCAGTTCTTC.

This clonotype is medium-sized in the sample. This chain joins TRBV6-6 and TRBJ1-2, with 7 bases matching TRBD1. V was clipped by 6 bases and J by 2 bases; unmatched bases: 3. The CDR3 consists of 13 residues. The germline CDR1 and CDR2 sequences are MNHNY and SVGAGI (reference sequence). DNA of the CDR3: TGTGCCAGCAGAGAACAGGGGAACTATGGCTACACCTTC. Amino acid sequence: CASREQGNYGYTF.

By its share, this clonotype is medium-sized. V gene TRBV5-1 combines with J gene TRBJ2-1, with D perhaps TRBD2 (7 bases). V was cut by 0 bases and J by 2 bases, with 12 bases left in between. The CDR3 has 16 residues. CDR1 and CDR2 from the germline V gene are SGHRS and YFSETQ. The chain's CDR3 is CASSLGGGGTYNEQFF. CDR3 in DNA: TGCGCCAGCAGCTTGGGAGGGGGGGGGACCTACAATGAGCAGTTCTTC.

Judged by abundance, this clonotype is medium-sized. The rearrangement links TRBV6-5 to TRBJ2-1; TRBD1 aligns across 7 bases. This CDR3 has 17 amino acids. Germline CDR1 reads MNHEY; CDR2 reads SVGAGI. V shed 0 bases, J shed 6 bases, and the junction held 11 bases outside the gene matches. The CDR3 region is CASSYSPPTGIFNEQFF. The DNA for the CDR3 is TGTGCCAGCAGTTACTCGCCGCCGACAGGGATTTTCAATGAGCAGTTCTTC.

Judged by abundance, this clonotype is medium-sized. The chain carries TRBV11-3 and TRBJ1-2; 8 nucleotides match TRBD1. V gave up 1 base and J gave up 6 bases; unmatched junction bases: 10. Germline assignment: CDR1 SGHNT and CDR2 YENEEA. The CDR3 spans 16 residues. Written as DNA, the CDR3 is TGTGCCAGCAGCTTAGGCCCAGACAGGGGCGGGGATGGCTACACCTTC. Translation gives CASSLGPDRGGDGYTF.

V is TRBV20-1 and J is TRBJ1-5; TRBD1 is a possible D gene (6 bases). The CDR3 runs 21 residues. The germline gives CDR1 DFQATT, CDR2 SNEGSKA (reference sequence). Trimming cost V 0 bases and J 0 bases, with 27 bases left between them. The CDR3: CSARDGGGGRRSLGSNQPQHF. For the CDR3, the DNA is TGCAGTGCTAGAGATGGTGGCGGGGGGCGGAGGAGTTTGGGTAGCAATCAGCCCCAGCATTTT.

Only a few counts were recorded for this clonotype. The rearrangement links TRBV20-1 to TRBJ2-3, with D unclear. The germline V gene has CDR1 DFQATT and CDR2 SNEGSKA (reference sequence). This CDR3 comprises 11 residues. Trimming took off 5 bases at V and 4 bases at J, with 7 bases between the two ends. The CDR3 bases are TGCAGTGCTGGCCCGGCAGATACGCAGTATTTT. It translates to CSAGPADTQYF.

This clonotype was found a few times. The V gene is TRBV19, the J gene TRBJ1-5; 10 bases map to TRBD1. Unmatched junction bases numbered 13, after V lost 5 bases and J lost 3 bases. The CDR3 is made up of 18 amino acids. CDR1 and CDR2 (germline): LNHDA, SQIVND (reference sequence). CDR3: CASSSPGQGRGNNQPQHF. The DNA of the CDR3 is TGTGCCAGTAGTTCCCCGGGACAGGGGCGTGGCAACAATCAGCCCCAGCATTTT.

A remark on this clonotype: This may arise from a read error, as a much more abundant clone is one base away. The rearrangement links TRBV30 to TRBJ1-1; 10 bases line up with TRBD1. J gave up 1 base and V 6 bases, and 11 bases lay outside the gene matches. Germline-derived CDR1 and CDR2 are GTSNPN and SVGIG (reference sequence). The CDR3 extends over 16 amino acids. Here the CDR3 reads CACKLGTGVGNTEAFF. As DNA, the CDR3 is TGTGCCTGTAAACTCGGGACAGGGGTCGGGAACACTGAAGCTTTCTTT. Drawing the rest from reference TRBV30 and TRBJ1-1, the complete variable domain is SQTIHQWPATLVQPVGSPLSLECTVEGTSNPNLYWYRQAAGRGLQLLFYSVGIGQISSEVPQNLSASRPQDRQFILSSKKLLLSDSGFYLCACKLGTGVGNTEAFFGQGTRLTVV.

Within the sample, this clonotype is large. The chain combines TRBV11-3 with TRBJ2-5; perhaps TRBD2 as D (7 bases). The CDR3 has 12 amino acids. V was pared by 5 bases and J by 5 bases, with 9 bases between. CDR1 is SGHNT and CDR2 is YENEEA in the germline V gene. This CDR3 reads CASSGGAETQYF. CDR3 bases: TGTGCCAGCAGCGGGGGGGCGGAGACCCAGTACTTC.

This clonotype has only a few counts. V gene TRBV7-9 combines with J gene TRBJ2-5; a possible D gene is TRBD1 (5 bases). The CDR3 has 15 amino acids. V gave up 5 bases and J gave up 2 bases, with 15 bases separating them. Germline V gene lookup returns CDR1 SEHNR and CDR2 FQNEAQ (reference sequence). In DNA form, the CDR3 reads TGTGCCAGCAGCGTACCTCGACAGAAACAAGAGACCCAGTACTTC. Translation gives CASSVPRQKQETQYF. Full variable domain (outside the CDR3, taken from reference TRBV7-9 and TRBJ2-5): DTGVSQNPRHKITKRGQNVTFRCDPISEHNRLYWYRQTLGQGPEFLTYFQNEAQLEKSRLLSDRFSAERPKGSFSTLEIQRTEQGDSAMYLCASSVPRQKQETQYFGPGTRLLVL.

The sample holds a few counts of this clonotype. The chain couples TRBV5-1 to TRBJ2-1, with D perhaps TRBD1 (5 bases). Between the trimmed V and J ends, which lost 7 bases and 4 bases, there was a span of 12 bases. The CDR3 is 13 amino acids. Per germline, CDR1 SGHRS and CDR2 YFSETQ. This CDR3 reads CASRDSDYNEQFF. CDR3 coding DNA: TGCGCCAGCCGAGACAGCGATTACAATGAGCAGTTCTTC.

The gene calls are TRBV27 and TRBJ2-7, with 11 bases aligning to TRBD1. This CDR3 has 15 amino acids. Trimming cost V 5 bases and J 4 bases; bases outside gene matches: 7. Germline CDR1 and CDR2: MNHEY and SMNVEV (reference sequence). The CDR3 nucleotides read TGTGCCAGCAGTCCTTCCGGGACAGGGGGTTACGAGCAGTACTTC. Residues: CASSPSGTGGYEQYF.

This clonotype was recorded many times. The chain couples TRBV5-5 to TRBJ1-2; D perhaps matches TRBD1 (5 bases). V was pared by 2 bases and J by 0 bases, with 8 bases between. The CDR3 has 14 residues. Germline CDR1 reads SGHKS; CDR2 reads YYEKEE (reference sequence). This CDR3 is CASSLETANYGYTF. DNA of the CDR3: TGTGCCAGCAGCTTAGAGACAGCTAACTATGGCTACACCTTC.

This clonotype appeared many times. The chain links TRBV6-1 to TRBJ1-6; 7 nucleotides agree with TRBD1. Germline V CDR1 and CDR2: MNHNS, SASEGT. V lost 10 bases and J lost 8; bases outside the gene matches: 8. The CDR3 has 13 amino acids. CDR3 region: CATRQGRDSPLHF. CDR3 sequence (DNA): TGTGCCACGCGACAGGGTAGGGATTCACCCCTCCACTTT.

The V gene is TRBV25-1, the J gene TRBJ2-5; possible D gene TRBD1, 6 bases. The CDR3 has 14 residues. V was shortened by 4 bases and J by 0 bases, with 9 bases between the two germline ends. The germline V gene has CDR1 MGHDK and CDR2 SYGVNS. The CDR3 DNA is TGTGCCAGCAGTGTACAGGGAAACCAAGAGACCCAGTACTTC. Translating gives CASSVQGNQETQYF. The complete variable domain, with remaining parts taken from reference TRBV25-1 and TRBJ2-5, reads EADIYQTPRYLVIGTGKKITLECSQTMGHDKMYWYQQDPGMELHLIHYSYGVNSTEKGDLSSESTVSRIRTEHFPLTLESARPSHTSQYLCASSVQGNQETQYFGPGTRLLVL.

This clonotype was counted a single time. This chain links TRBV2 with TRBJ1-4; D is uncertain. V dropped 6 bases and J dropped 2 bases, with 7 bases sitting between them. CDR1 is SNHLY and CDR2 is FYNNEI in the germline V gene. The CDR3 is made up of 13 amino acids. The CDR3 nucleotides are TGTGCCAGCAGCGGAGTGACTAATGAAAAACTGTTTTTT. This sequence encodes CASSGVTNEKLFF. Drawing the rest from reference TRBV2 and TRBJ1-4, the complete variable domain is EPEVTQTPSHQVTQMGQEVILRCVPISNHLYFYWYRQILGQKVEFLVSFYNNEISEKSEIFDDQFSVERPDGSNFTLKIRSTKLEDSAMYFCASSGVTNEKLFFGSGTQLSVL.